This T cell receptor (beta chain) was documented in a study of cytomegalovirus exposure and HLA in healthy donors. Study-wide points: Analysis was performed later, and it showed HLA-associated TCR beta chains to be more clonally expanded than equally common others.

On this clone itself: Its antigen is unidentified.

Germline assignment: CDR1 SGDLS and CDR2 YYNGEE. V was trimmed by 2 bases and J by 4 bases, leaving 13 bases between them. This CDR3 region has 14 residues. PCR used 60 Vbeta primers and 13 Jbeta primers. Libraries were prepared by immunoSEQ multiplex PCR; TCRdb keeps only in-frame clonotypes and omits some of them. The table records some 85,000 clones, about 78% of them present only once. The sequence derives from a man in his late teens or twenties in good health and CMV-seropositive. J is TRBJ2-7 and V is TRBV9; perhaps TRBD2 as D (5 bases). The specimen sequenced was PBMCs. This CDR3 reads CASSVGLFGYEQYF. Written as DNA, the CDR3 is TGTGCCAGCAGCGTCGGACTGTTCGGGTACGAGCAGTACTTC.